This TCR beta chain was sequenced during a study of read filtering for tumor transcriptome and immune sequencing. Turning to the study itself: Whole-transcriptome libraries were prepared after DNase treatment.

This library used roughly 370 ng RNA and molecular barcoded adaptors spanning alpha/delta and beta/gamma chains. Via MiXCR, TCRdb re-called the reads, giving one row per CDR3 protein. The sample has around 26,000 distinct CDR3 sequences, about an eighth seen once. V was pared by 4 bases and J by 2 bases, with 11 bases between. This CDR3 is 14 amino acids long. Germline assignment: CDR1 MGHRA and CDR2 YSYEKL. This clonotype was found many times. The clonotype comes from a donor over 35 with multiple myeloma. The source material was a population of CD138-negative cells sorted from bone marrow. The chain recombines TRBV4-1 with TRBJ2-5, with D perhaps TRBD2 (6 bases). This CDR3 is CASSRTILQETQYF. The CDR3 DNA sequence: TGCGCCAGCAGCCGGACTATCCTACAAGAGACCCAGTACTTC.